Following are 6 T cell receptor beta chains from one sample sequenced in a study of shared clonotypes between healthy human individuals. Using immunoSEQ multiplex PCR, the repertoire was profiled, and TCRdb retains in-frame clones only, with some absent. This sample yields under 120,000 clones, of which around 64% are seen a single time; around 26% belongs to the top ten. Sequenced material: memory CD8+ T cells sorted from blood. Stated subset: CD45RO+ cells pooled with CCR7-negative TemRA cells. The receptors originated from a woman aged 25 to 39 in good health.

The V gene is TRBV6-5, the J gene TRBJ1-5; no firm D call. The CDR3 loop spans 13 amino acids. Germline-derived CDR1 and CDR2 are MNHEY and SVGAGI. V shed 5 bases and J shed 6 bases, with 11 bases lying between them. CDR3 sequence: CASSDRATQPQHF. As DNA, the CDR3 is TGTGCCAGCAGTGATAGGGCAACTCAGCCCCAGCATTTT.

V and J are TRBV6-1 and TRBJ2-2; TRBD1 or TRBD2 may be the D gene (5 bases each). The CDR3 consists of 15 residues. Per the germline V gene, CDR1 is MNHNS and CDR2 is SASEGT. The V and J ends lost 10 bases and 3 bases respectively, with 18 bases between them. CDR3 protein: CATKRGILDTGELFF. Here the CDR3 DNA reads TGTGCCACAAAGAGGGGTATCTTGGACACCGGGGAGCTGTTTTTT.

This sequence joins TRBV28 and TRBJ1-5; D gene unclear. Germline values: CDR1 MDHEN, CDR2 SYDVKM. V dropped 2 bases and J dropped 9 bases, with 14 bases sitting between them. The CDR3 runs to 14 residues. CDR3 nucleotides: TGTGCCAGCAGTTTAGGTCGTGGTTTTTGGCCCCAGCATTTT. This gives the protein CASSLGRGFWPQHF. Together with reference TRBV28 and TRBJ1-5, the CDR3 gives the full variable domain: DVKVTQSSRYLVKRTGEKVFLECVQDMDHENMFWYRQDPGLGLRLIYFSYDVKMKEKGDIPEGYSVSREKKERFSLILESASTNQTSMYLCASSLGRGFWPQHFGDGTRLSIL.

The chain links TRBV29-1 to TRBJ2-3, with 8 bases that match TRBD2. The CDR3 has 18 amino acids. Germline V gene sequence: CDR1 SQVTM, CDR2 ANQGSEA. With 1 base clipped from V and 0 bases from J, the junction kept 12 bases outside the gene matches. Here the CDR3 reads CSVEGHNLLAVSTDTQYF. CDR3 nucleotide sequence: TGCAGCGTTGAAGGTCACAACCTACTAGCGGTGAGCACAGATACGCAGTATTTT.

The chain employs TRBV6-6 and TRBJ2-1; D not certain. The CDR3 runs to 13 residues. Germline V gives CDR1 MNHNY, CDR2 SVGAGI (reference sequence). V lost 7 bases and J 8 bases, leaving 15 bases between the germline ends. In nucleotides, the CDR3 is TGTGCCAGCATGGGTTTAGGTTTGGATGAGCAGTTCTTC. Protein product: CASMGLGLDEQFF.

The gene calls are TRBV11-3 and TRBJ2-1, with 9 bases matching TRBD2. V lost 1 base to trimming and J lost 7 bases; unmatched junction nucleotides: 5. Germline V gene lookup returns CDR1 SGHNT and CDR2 YENEEA. The CDR3 covers 15 residues. CDR3 residues: CASSLGDSGGNEQFF. The CDR3 nucleotides read TGTGCCAGCAGCTTAGGGGATAGCGGGGGTAATGAGCAGTTCTTC.